The 5 T cell receptor beta chains below were found in one sample sequenced in a study of T cells in localized non-small cell lung cancer. TCRdb's table, derived via immunoSEQ multiplex PCR, lists solely in-frame clones and lacks some. Here the sample spans tens of thousands of clones, 80% to 95% being singletons. This specimen consisted of peripheral blood mononuclear cells, obtained before any cancer treatment. The receptors were gathered from an older female donor with stage II lung adenocarcinoma.

This clone was recorded once. V usage is TRBV30 and J usage is TRBJ1-5; 8 bases fit TRBD1. With V trimmed by 5 bases and J by 7 bases, 7 bases remained unmatched. CDR3 size: 13 residues. Germline CDR1 GTSNPN, CDR2 SVGIG (reference sequence). The CDR3 DNA is TGTGCCTGGGCTGGACAGGGCGGACAGCCCCAGCATTTT. It specifies CAWAGQGGQPQHF.

CDR3 region: CASSPPRLRNEKLFF. CDR3 bases: TGCGCCAGCAGTCCCCCCAGGTTACGTAACGAAAAACTGTTTTTT. The rearrangement links TRBV23-1 to TRBJ1-4; D remains unclear. TRBV23-1 is annotated as an ORF whose role is uncertain. The CDR3 is 15 amino acids. Trimming removed 4 bases at V and 8 bases at J, with 17 bases between.

The table lists this clone with a count of one. The chain couples TRBV4-1 to TRBJ1-5; 8 bases line up with TRBD1. The CDR3 has 16 amino acids. The V and J ends lost 1 base and 0 bases, in that order; junction bases with no gene match: 2. Germline CDR1 is MGHRA and CDR2 is YSYEKL. The CDR3 loop reads CASSQGQGNSNQPQHF. CDR3 in DNA: TGCGCCAGCAGCCAAGGACAGGGGAATAGCAATCAGCCCCAGCATTTT.

The V gene is TRBV28, the J gene TRBJ1-1; 7 bases map to TRBD1. The V gene's germline CDR1 is MDHEN and CDR2 SYDVKM. This CDR3 comprises 13 residues. V lost 5 bases to trimming and J lost 8 bases; unmatched junction nucleotides: 8. The CDR3 spells CASSITGEVEAFF. The CDR3 nucleotides read TGTGCCAGCAGTATAACAGGGGAGGTAGAAGCTTTCTTT.

Here the CDR3 DNA reads TGCGCCAGCAGCGGGGACAGGGCGATTAGAGAAAAACTGTTTTTT. This encodes CASSGDRAIREKLFF. This chain uses TRBV5-1 with TRBJ1-4; TRBD1 matches 9 bases. There are 15 residues in the CDR3. CDR1 SGHRS and CDR2 YFSETQ come from the germline V gene. V dropped 4 bases and J dropped 8; count of bases not matched to a gene: 9.